These T cell receptor beta chains were read from a single sample in a study of T cell responses to AZD1222 COVID-19 vaccine. Sequenced by immunoSEQ multiplex PCR; TCRdb stores in-frame clones only, minus some. The sample contains 150,000 to 200,000 clones, 85% to 95% of which appear only once. Sequenced here: peripheral blood, sampled on day 0 of AZD1222 vaccination. These receptors were collected from an adult in good health. The CDR3 runs from the conserved cysteine through the conserved F or W. A D gene is named only where the DNA matches it firmly. The listing skips clone size in some rows; elsewhere it reads once, few, many or a size class.

v_call	clone_size	j_call	d_call	cdr3_nt	cdr3_aa
TRBV3-1/TRBV3-2	-	TRBJ2-3	-	TGTGCCAGCAGCCAAGGGGGCAGGGCCGACACGCAGTATTTT	CASSQGGRADTQYF
TRBV15	once	TRBJ1-2	-	TGTGCCACCAGCAGAGGCGGGCTGGACTATGGCTACACCTTC	CATSRGGLDYGYTF
TRBV27	medium-sized	TRBJ2-7	-	TGTGCCAGCAGTTTTACTGTAGGGGGGGGCGAGCAGTACTTC	CASSFTVGGGEQYF
TRBV7-9	-	TRBJ1-2	TRBD1	TGTGCCAGCAGCCGCCCCCGAGGGACAGAAACTAACTATGGCTACACCTTC	CASSRPRGTETNYGYTF
TRBV27	-	TRBJ2-7	TRBD2	TGTGCCAGCAGAAGATCTAGCGGGGGACGTAGGCAGTACTTC	CASRRSSGGRRQYF
TRBV28	-	TRBJ1-6	TRBD1	TGTGCCAGCAGTCCCCGACAGGGCTATAATTCACCCCTCCACTTT	CASSPRQGYNSPLHF
TRBV27	-	TRBJ2-7	TRBD1	TGTGCCAGCAGTTCCCGACCGGGACAGGGATGGTACGAGCAGTACTTC	CASSSRPGQGWYEQYF
TRBV7-6	-	TRBJ1-1	-	TGTGCCAGCAGCTTAGGAAGGGGCAGGGGAATGGAAAGAACTGAAGCTTTCTTT	CASSLGRGRGMERTEAFF
TRBV5-6	-	TRBJ2-2	TRBD2	TGTGCCAGCAGCTTCGGGACTAGCGGTTCCACCGGGGAGCTGTTTTTT	CASSFGTSGSTGELFF
TRBV19	-	TRBJ1-3	-	TGTGCCAGTAGTATAGATCGAGTATCCGGAAACACCATATATTTT	CASSIDRVSGNTIYF
TRBV15	-	TRBJ1-2	-	TGTGCCACCAGCAGAGTTGTCGGTACTAACTATGGCTACACCTTC	CATSRVVGTNYGYTF
TRBV23-1	-	TRBJ2-7	-	TGCGCCAGCAGTCAATCTACAGTCTTACACTCCTACGAGCAGTACTTC	CASSQSTVLHSYEQYF
TRBV11-1	-	TRBJ2-1	TRBD2	TGTGCCAGCAGCTTAAACCTAGCGGGAGGGCCCAATGAGCAGTTCTTC	CASSLNLAGGPNEQFF
TRBV7-9	-	TRBJ1-3	-	TGTGCCACCTTATTTATAGGGGCTGTACGCAACACCATATATTTT	CATLFIGAVRNTIYF
TRBV6-5	-	TRBJ1-2	TRBD1	TGTGCCAGCAGTTACAGGGACAGACCAAGTGGGGGCTACACCTTC	CASSYRDRPSGGYTF
TRBV4-2	-	TRBJ2-5	-	TGTGCCAGCAGCCAAGGTGGTCGAGAGACCCAGTACTTC	CASSQGGRETQYF
TRBV6-5	-	TRBJ2-7	-	TGTGCCAGCAGTTCGGACTGGAACGAGCAGTACTTC	CASSSDWNEQYF
TRBV18	once	TRBJ2-6	-	TGTGCCAGCTCACCACTTCCCTCTTCTGGGGCCAACGTCCTGACTTTC	CASSPLPSSGANVLTF
TRBV30	-	TRBJ2-3	TRBD2	TGTGCCTGGATCTTTAGTGGCGGGAGTTTAGATACGCAGTATTTT	CAWIFSGGSLDTQYF
TRBV6-5	-	TRBJ1-5	-	TGTGCCAGCAGAGGACACCAGAAACAGCCCCAGCATTTT	CASRGHQKQPQHF
TRBV3-1/TRBV3-2	-	TRBJ2-7	-	TGTGCCAGCAGCCAGGATGGCCTAGTGACTTACGAGCAGTACTTC	CASSQDGLVTYEQYF
TRBV5-1	-	TRBJ1-1	-	TGCGCCAGCAGCCTCCTTCAAGCGGTGAACACTGAAGCTTTCTTT	CASSLLQAVNTEAFF
TRBV2	-	TRBJ2-1	-	TGTGCCACCAGGGATAGGCAGACTTACAATGAGCAGTTCTTC	CATRDRQTYNEQFF
TRBV14	-	TRBJ2-3	TRBD2	TGTGCCAGCAGTCGACAAGCGGGGGTCATCACAGATACGCAGTATTTT	CASSRQAGVITDTQYF
TRBV7-2	-	TRBJ1-6	TRBD1	TGTGCCAGCGGAGACAGGGCTTATTCACCCCTCCACTTT	CASGDRAYSPLHF
TRBV5-1	-	TRBJ2-2	TRBD2	TGCGCCAGCAGCCCCCTCATTCGGGGGGGCGTAGGCACCGGGGAGCTGTTTTTT	CASSPLIRGGVGTGELFF
TRBV5-5	-	TRBJ1-5	-	TGTGCCAGCAGCTCCGGACACAGCAATCAGCCCCAGCATTTT	CASSSGHSNQPQHF
TRBV5-1	-	TRBJ2-1	TRBD1	TGCGCCAGCAGCTTGGTGACAGGGGCACCAAGCAATGAGCAGTTCTTC	CASSLVTGAPSNEQFF
TRBV7-9	-	TRBJ1-6	-	TGTGCCAGCAGCTTATTCGGGGGGTTACGTTCACCCCTCCACTTT	CASSLFGGLRSPLHF
TRBV5-1	-	TRBJ2-3	-	TGCGCCAGCAGCTTAGGGCAGACCACAGATACGCAGTATTTT	CASSLGQTTDTQYF
TRBV7-9	-	TRBJ2-1	-	TGTGCCAGCAGCTTAGCACCGCATGAGCAGTTCTTC	CASSLAPHEQFF
TRBV6-6	-	TRBJ1-2	TRBD1	TGTGCCAGCAGTTACCAGGGGGCTAACTATGGCTACACCTTC	CASSYQGANYGYTF
TRBV21-1	-	TRBJ2-3	-	TGTGCCAGCAGCAAAGGGGCAGGTTACGGGGGGAACCACACAGATACGCAGTATTTT	CASSKGAGYGGNHTDTQYF
TRBV19	-	TRBJ1-1	-	TGTGCCACCGCGCCCACAGGAGCGAACACTGAAGCTTTCTTT	CATAPTGANTEAFF
TRBV9	-	TRBJ2-3	-	TGTGCCAGCAGCGTAGAAGGCGCGGGGAGTGGGACAGATACGCAGTATTTT	CASSVEGAGSGTDTQYF
TRBV27	-	TRBJ1-4	-	TGTGCCAGCAGTTCCTCGCTAAAGCTTAATGAAAAACTGTTTTTT	CASSSSLKLNEKLFF
TRBV11-2	-	TRBJ2-1	-	TGTGCCAGCACCTGGGGTATGAATGAGCAGTTCTTC	CASTWGMNEQFF
TRBV10-3	-	TRBJ2-7	-	TGTGCCATCAGTGATTACTCCTACGAGCAGTACTTC	CAISDYSYEQYF
TRBV10-2	-	TRBJ1-3	-	TGCGCCAGCAGTTTACAGACTTATGGAAACACCATATATTTT	CASSLQTYGNTIYF
TRBV29-1	-	TRBJ2-5	TRBD2	TGCAGCGTTGACGGGACTAGCGGGACGGAAGAGACCCAGTACTTC	CSVDGTSGTEETQYF
TRBV5-4	-	TRBJ2-7	TRBD2	TGTGCCAGCAGCTTAGGGACTAGGGAACCCTACGAGCAGTACTTC	CASSLGTREPYEQYF
TRBV24-1	-	TRBJ2-2	TRBD1	TGTGCCACCAGGGGCCAGGGGGCGACCGGGGAGCTGTTTTTT	CATRGQGATGELFF
TRBV2	-	TRBJ2-1	TRBD2	TGTGCAAGGGGCAGGACTAGCGGAGGTGAGCAGTTCTTC	CARGRTSGGEQFF
TRBV18	-	TRBJ2-5	-	TGTGCCAGCTCACTCTCGATTTACACGCAGGAGACCCAGTACTTC	CASSLSIYTQETQYF
TRBV30	-	TRBJ1-2	-	TGTGCCTGGAGTGGGGGGCCTGGCTATGGCTACACCTTC	CAWSGGPGYGYTF
TRBV27	-	TRBJ1-6	-	TGTGCCAGCAGTTTATCCGGTTATAATTCACCCCTCCACTTT	CASSLSGYNSPLHF
TRBV6-5	-	TRBJ2-7	TRBD1	TGTGCCAGCAGTCGAAATGGACAGGGTTACGAGCAGTACTTC	CASSRNGQGYEQYF
TRBV19	-	TRBJ2-3	-	TGTGCCAGTAGTCATCCGGGACTCGGAGCAGATACGCAGTATTTT	CASSHPGLGADTQYF
TRBV5-6	-	TRBJ1-5	-	TGTGCCAGCAGCTCCTGGACAGATTATAGCAATCAGCCCCAGCATTTT	CASSSWTDYSNQPQHF
TRBV29-1	-	TRBJ2-3	TRBD1	TGCAGCGCTCTTACAGGGGGCAACGCAGATACGCAGTATTTT	CSALTGGNADTQYF
TRBV2	once	TRBJ1-2	TRBD1	TGTGCCAGCAGGCCGGGACAGGGGGCGGCCCCCTTC	CASRPGQGAAPF
TRBV6-1	few	TRBJ2-7	-	TGTGCCAGCAGCCGACCTTACAATATGCAGTACTTC	CASSRPYNMQYF
TRBV5-4	once	TRBJ2-7	-	TGTGCCAGCAGCTTCGCGCGGGTGAGTGAGCAGTACTTC	CASSFARVSEQYF
TRBV7-2	-	TRBJ1-6	-	TGTGCCAGCAGCTTAGTCCCAGGAAGGATGGGTTCACCCCTCCACTTT	CASSLVPGRMGSPLHF
TRBV6-1	-	TRBJ1-2	-	TGTGCCAGCAGTGAAGAGGAGGAGTTGGGCTATGGCTACACCTTC	CASSEEEELGYGYTF